The sequence of this T cell receptor beta chain was determined in a study of shared clonotypes between healthy human individuals. V lost 8 bases and J 5 bases, leaving 6 bases between the germline ends. From germline, CDR1 is SGHDN and CDR2 FVKESK. The CDR3 sequence is 10 residues long. TCRdb's table, derived via immunoSEQ multiplex PCR, lists solely in-frame clones and lacks some. This sample carries hundreds of thousands of clones, roughly 70% of them seen once, and the ten largest clones take about a tenth. The clonotype originates from a young man in good health. This rearrangement joins TRBV14 to TRBJ2-5; D is possibly TRBD2 (5 bases). The sequenced material came from memory CD4+ T cells sorted from blood. Noted subset: CD45RA-negative fraction. CDR3: CASSGETQYF. CDR3 nucleotide sequence: TGTGCCAGCTCGGGGGAGACCCAGTACTTC. The variable domain in full, completed from reference TRBV14 and TRBJ2-5, reads EAGVTQFPSHSVIEKGQTVTLRCDPISGHDNLYWYRRVMGKEIKFLLHFVKESKQDESGMPNNRFLAERTGGTYSTLKVQPAELEDSGVYFCASSGETQYFGPGTRLLVL.